This T cell receptor (beta chain) derives from a study of blood T cell repertoires in COVID-19. Study details: Acute and convalescent COVID-19 samples came from the United States, Italy and Spain. Sources were T cells, B-cell-depleted T cells, or PBMCs; the material itself was cDNA or gDNA.

In germline, CDR1 is SNHLY, CDR2 FYNNEI. The CDR3 has 15 residues. After removal of 4 bases from V and 9 bases from J, the junction contained 5 bases not matched to a gene. In the original workflow: Quantification of nucleated cells was approximated via reference gene primer amplification. Sequencing used immunoSEQ multiplex PCR; TCRdb keeps in-frame clones, though not all of them. V and J calls and clone size are as listed in that table; D and trimming were resolved from the DNA. The data contain fewer than 250,000 clones, almost 90% of them singletons. Allocation to cohorts depended on clinical history reported by the participants.

Sequencing input: PBMCs or T cells enriched from blood (not recorded which). J is TRBJ2-1 and V is TRBV2; TRBD2 aligns across 14 bases. This clonotype was sampled from a woman aged 50 to 60 with acute COVID-19. The chain's CDR3 is CASSVTSGRAGEQFF. The DNA for the CDR3 is TGTGCCAGCAGTGTGACTAGCGGGAGGGCCGGTGAGCAGTTCTTC.